This is a list of T cell receptor beta chains from one sample in a study of response to subunit inactivated influenza vaccine. TCRdb re-derived calls from the RT-PCR reads in MiXCR, one entry per CDR3 protein. Altogether some 640,000 distinct CDR3 sequences are present, over 11% being singletons, with the ten largest covering 5.5% to 7%. This sample comprised PBMCs from blood, obtained 14 to 15 days before vaccination. These receptor sequences come from a man aged 45-60 years who received an inactivated influenza vaccine. Both conserved end residues are part of each CDR3. A D gene is named only where the DNA matches it firmly. Size is stated for part of the rows, as once, few or many counts, or as a class when the clone is expanded.

V	J	size	D	DNA	CDR3
TRBV18	TRBJ2-7	NA	TRBD2	TGTGCCAGCTCGCCCGGGACTAGCGGGGACTACGAGCAGTACTTC	CASSPGTSGDYEQYF
TRBV5-1	TRBJ2-1	many	NA	TGCGCCAGCAGCTCACCGGGACTTCACAATGAGCAGTTCTTC	CASSSPGLHNEQFF
TRBV20-1	TRBJ2-1	few	NA	TGCAGTGCTTCGGGGCCGCGTGGCAATGAGCAGTTCTTC	CSASGPRGNEQFF
TRBV18	TRBJ2-7	few	NA	TGTGCCAGCTCACCAACGGCAGGCTACGAGCAGTACTTC	CASSPTAGYEQYF
TRBV18	TRBJ1-1	few	NA	TGTGCCAGCTCACCCTTTTATGAACGCACTGAAGCTTTCTTT	CASSPFYERTEAFF
TRBV27	TRBJ2-1	NA	NA	TGTGCCAGCAGTTTGGGGAGGCAGGGCGGCTACAATGAGCAGTTCTTC	CASSLGRQGGYNEQFF
TRBV6-2/TRBV6-3	TRBJ2-2	few	NA	TGTGCCAGCAGTTACTTGGGGAGTAACACCGGGGAGCTGTTTTTT	CASSYLGSNTGELFF
TRBV20-1	TRBJ2-7	few	NA	TGCAGTGCTAGGGGGCTGGAGCCCTACGAGCAGTACTTC	CSARGLEPYEQYF
TRBV6-1	TRBJ1-4	NA	NA	TGTGCCAGTACTAAGTCCGCAACTAATGAAAAACTGTTTTTT	CASTKSATNEKLFF
TRBV4-3	TRBJ2-3	NA	NA	TGCGCCAGCAGCCCGGACATCCGCACAGATACGCAGTATTTT	CASSPDIRTDTQYF
TRBV28	TRBJ2-5	NA	TRBD1	TGTGCCAGCAGCCGAATGAGGGACAGGGCCCCACGGTACTTC	CASSRMRDRAPRYF
TRBV18	TRBJ2-3	NA	NA	TGTGCCAGCTCCCAACGGCGGATAGATACGCAGTATTTT	CASSQRRIDTQYF
TRBV5-1	TRBJ2-7	NA	TRBD1	TGCGCCAGCAGCTTGGGGGACAGGGTCAGGTACGAGCAGTACTTC	CASSLGDRVRYEQYF
TRBV20-1	TRBJ1-1	NA	NA	TGCAGTGGCGTGCCTTCGAACACTGAAGCTTTCTTT	CSGVPSNTEAFF
TRBV10-2	TRBJ2-7	few	NA	TGCGCCAGCGGAGGGACAGTCTACGAGCAGTACTTC	CASGGTVYEQYF
TRBV7-8	TRBJ2-1	many	TRBD2	TGTGCCAGCAGCTTAGGACGATTGGGGGGGATACTCTCCTACAATGAGCAGTTCTTC	CASSLGRLGGILSYNEQFF
TRBV5-1	TRBJ2-1	few	NA	TGCGCCAGCAGCTTGAATCGGTGGAACAATGAGCAGTTCTTC	CASSLNRWNNEQFF
TRBV15	TRBJ2-3	few	NA	TGTGCCACCAGCAGAGAGGCAGGCCGGGTCGGGACAGATACGCAGTATTTT	CATSREAGRVGTDTQYF
TRBV14	TRBJ2-7	NA	TRBD1	TGTGCCAGCAGCCAAGATTTCGGACAGGGGCGCTACGAGCAGTACTTC	CASSQDFGQGRYEQYF
TRBV7-8	TRBJ2-1	NA	TRBD2	TGTGCCAGCCGGCGGGAGGGGTACAATGAGCAGTTCTTC	CASRREGYNEQFF
TRBV5-5	TRBJ1-5	NA	NA	TGTGCCAGCAGCTTGGCCAGTAGGGTAGGACAGCCCCAGCATTTT	CASSLASRVGQPQHF
TRBV15	TRBJ2-7	NA	NA	TGTGCCACCAGCAGTGGTATCAGTGGCTACGAGCAGTACTTC	CATSSGISGYEQYF
TRBV12-3/TRBV12-4	TRBJ2-1	many	NA	TGTGCCAGCAGTGTAGGACAGTACAATGAGCAGTTCTTC	CASSVGQYNEQFF
TRBV7-2	TRBJ1-1	NA	NA	TGTGCCAGCAGCTTTTTAGGCGGGGCTTTCTTT	CASSFLGGAFF
TRBV12-3/TRBV12-4	TRBJ2-5	few	TRBD2	TGTGCCAGCAGTCCAGGACTAGCGGGACTTCCTCTACAAGAGACCCAGTACTTC	CASSPGLAGLPLQETQYF
TRBV12-3/TRBV12-4	TRBJ2-5	few	NA	TGTGCCAGCAGTCTAACAGGGCCCGCAGAGACCCAGTACTTC	CASSLTGPAETQYF
TRBV7-9	TRBJ2-5	many	NA	TGTGCCAGCAGCCCGGGGTCGGAGACCCAGTACTTC	CASSPGSETQYF
TRBV20-1	TRBJ2-7	NA	NA	TGCAGTGCTAGAGATCTGGGGAGGAGCTCCTACGAGCAGTACTTC	CSARDLGRSSYEQYF
TRBV4-3	TRBJ2-1	few	NA	TGCGCCAGCAGCCCGGACAGCAGAGCTTACAATGAGCAGTTCTTC	CASSPDSRAYNEQFF
TRBV28	TRBJ2-4	NA	NA	TGTGCCAGCAGTTTATTAGGAGAGGGGAACATTCAGTACTTC	CASSLLGEGNIQYF
TRBV4-3	TRBJ2-3	NA	NA	TGCGCCAGCAGCTCCTCGGCCCAGCCCGGCACAGATACGCAGTATTTT	CASSSSAQPGTDTQYF
TRBV7-2	TRBJ2-7	many	NA	TGTGCCAGCAGCTTAGGTGTAGGGCTCTACGAGCAGTACTTC	CASSLGVGLYEQYF
TRBV2	TRBJ2-2	few	NA	TGTGCCGGAAGGGACCGCTATATAACCGGGGAGCTGTTTTTT	CAGRDRYITGELFF
TRBV15	TRBJ1-5	few	TRBD1	TGTGCCACCAGCAGAGATTGGGACAGGGGGCGCGGTGGCAATCAGCCCCAGCATTTT	CATSRDWDRGRGGNQPQHF
TRBV7-9	TRBJ2-7	NA	TRBD1	TGTGCCAGCAGCTGGACAGGGTCCCACGAGCAGTACTTC	CASSWTGSHEQYF
TRBV4-1	TRBJ2-5	few	TRBD2	TGCGCCAGCAGCCAGACCGGGACTACGGAGACCCAGTACTTC	CASSQTGTTETQYF
TRBV12-3/TRBV12-4	TRBJ2-7	few	NA	TGTGCCAGCAGTAAGAGGTTAAACTCCTACGAGCAGTACTTC	CASSKRLNSYEQYF
TRBV11-2	TRBJ1-5	NA	NA	TGTGCCAGCAGCTTAGGCGACTCGGGAGGGGGTCAGCCCCAGCATTTT	CASSLGDSGGGQPQHF
TRBV5-1	TRBJ2-7	NA	NA	TGCGCCAGCGGAAACAGGGACGAGCAGTACTTC	CASGNRDEQYF
TRBV15	TRBJ2-1	NA	NA	TGTGCCACCAGCCAAAAAACTATCAATGAGCAGGTCTTC	CATSQKTINEQVF
TRBV7-2	TRBJ2-1	many	NA	TGTGCCAGCAGCTTACGGGGGGCCAACAATGAGCAGTTCTTC	CASSLRGANNEQFF
TRBV20-1	TRBJ2-1	NA	NA	TGCAGTGCTAGAGATGCGGGGGAGCAGTTCTTC	CSARDAGEQFF
TRBV5-5	TRBJ2-3	few	NA	TGTGCCAGCAGCGACCCTATAAGCGGTTGGGGCACAGATACGCAGTATTTT	CASSDPISGWGTDTQYF
TRBV7-2	TRBJ2-7	few	TRBD1	TGTGCCAGCAGCCGGACAGGGCGAGAAACCTACGAGCAGTACTTC	CASSRTGRETYEQYF
TRBV6-5	TRBJ2-4	few	NA	TGTGCCAGCAGTTACTCGACCAGGGCGGCCAAAAACATTCAGTACTTC	CASSYSTRAAKNIQYF
TRBV12-3/TRBV12-4	TRBJ1-2	NA	NA	TGTGCCAGCAGTCTACTGACAGGAGCCGTGTCCGGCTACACCTTC	CASSLLTGAVSGYTF
TRBV20-1	TRBJ2-1	few	TRBD2	TGCAGTGCTAGGACCGGGACTAGCGGGAGAAATGAGCAGTTCTTC	CSARTGTSGRNEQFF
TRBV10-3	TRBJ2-3	NA	NA	TGTGCCATCAGTGAGAACAGTGGGGAAGGGGCGCAGTATTTT	CAISENSGEGAQYF
TRBV6-1	TRBJ2-7	few	TRBD1	TGTGCCAGCAGTCCGGGAAGGGGGCGTACCTACGAGCAGTACTTC	CASSPGRGRTYEQYF
TRBV5-1	TRBJ1-5	few	NA	TGCGCCAGCAGCCTGAAACCCCCGGTAAGCCAGCCCCAGCATTTT	CASSLKPPVSQPQHF
TRBV27	TRBJ2-7	NA	NA	TGTGCCAGCAGTGTTACAGGGAGTGAGCAGTACTTC	CASSVTGSEQYF
TRBV5-4	TRBJ2-1	NA	NA	TGTGCCAGCAGCTTGACGTCAGACTACAATGAGCAGTTCTTC	CASSLTSDYNEQFF
TRBV6-1	TRBJ1-1	NA	TRBD1	TGTGCCAGCAATAGGGGACAGTTGAACACTGAAGCTTTCTTT	CASNRGQLNTEAFF